The 5 T cell receptor beta chains below come from one sample, sequenced in a study of blood T cell repertoires in COVID-19. TCRdb keeps only in-frame clones here, not all; method: immunoSEQ multiplex PCR. The table has about 200,000 clones, about 83% seen once. Source material: PBMCs or T cells enriched from blood (not recorded which). The receptors come from a woman aged 25 to 39 who had been exposed to COVID-19.

The rearrangement uses TRBV7-9 and TRBJ1-6, with D perhaps TRBD1 (6 bases). Trimming shortened V by 5 bases and J by 10 bases, and 18 bases separated the two germline ends. CDR3 length equals 15 residues. Germline CDR1 is SEHNR and CDR2 is FQNEAQ (reference sequence). CDR3 sequence (DNA): TGTGCCAGCAGCCCCGGGTCCACAGGGTGGTCACCCCTCCACTTT. Its translation: CASSPGSTGWSPLHF.

This sequence joins TRBV7-2 and TRBJ2-1; no definite D call. Germline CDR1 and CDR2: SGHTA and FQGNSA. This CDR3 comprises 12 residues. Trimming took 5 bases from V and 8 from J, leaving 10 bases between them. As DNA, the CDR3 is TGTGCCAGCAGCCGAGATTTAGATGAGCAGTTCTTC. Translating it yields CASSRDLDEQFF.

The chain is built from TRBV6-5 and TRBJ1-6; TRBD1 agrees at 7 bases. This CDR3 comprises 15 residues. The germline gives CDR1 MNHEY, CDR2 SVGAGI. Trimming cost V 7 bases and J 2 bases; bases outside gene matches: 5. CDR3 residues: CASTKTGPYNSPLHF. The DNA of the CDR3 is TGTGCCAGCACCAAGACAGGGCCCTATAATTCACCCCTCCACTTT.

The rearrangement links TRBV27 to TRBJ2-3; possibly TRBD2 for D (5 bases). Germline CDR1 reads MNHEY; CDR2 reads SMNVEV (reference sequence). V was pared by 0 bases and J by 6 bases, with 10 bases between. The CDR3 spans 14 residues. CDR3 nucleotide sequence: TGTGCCAGCAGTTTATCGAAAGCTAGCGATACGCAGTATTTT. Amino acids: CASSLSKASDTQYF.

This chain links TRBV6-5 with TRBJ2-1; 7 positions agree with TRBD2. The germline gives CDR1 MNHEY, CDR2 SVGAGI. V lost 6 bases and J lost 2; bases outside the gene matches: 7. The CDR3 sequence is 15 residues long. The CDR3 spells CASSLAGAAYNEQFF. The CDR3, as DNA: TGTGCCAGCAGCTTAGCGGGCGCCGCCTACAATGAGCAGTTCTTC.